The rows below give T cell receptor beta chains drawn from one sample of a study of T cells in localized non-small cell lung cancer. Measured with immunoSEQ multiplex PCR; TCRdb has only the in-frame clones, and not every one. The sample contains 14,000 or so clones, approximately 89% of which appear only once. This specimen was peripheral blood mononuclear cells, taken before any cancer treatment. These receptors all come from a man between 40 and 70 years old with stage III lung adenocarcinoma. Each CDR3 is given with its conserved first and last residue. A D gene is named only where the DNA matches it firmly. Some rows mark clone size as missing; the rest say once, few, many or name a class of expanded clone.

j_call clone_size v_call d_call cdr3_aa cdr3_nt
TRBJ1-5 . TRBV5-6 . CASSLEGNNQPQHF TGTGCCAGCAGCTTGGAGGGAAACAATCAGCCCCAGCATTTT
TRBJ2-6 . TRBV7-3 . CASSPAGLVPGANVLTF TGTGCCAGCAGCCCCGCAGGGCTAGTTCCTGGGGCCAACGTCCTGACTTTC
TRBJ1-4 . TRBV5-4 TRBD1 CASSLAGQGNEKLFF TGTGCCAGCAGCTTGGCGGGACAGGGGAATGAAAAACTGTTTTTT
TRBJ2-4 . TRBV11-2 . CASSPLALAKNIQYF TGTGCCAGCAGCCCCCTGGCACTAGCCAAAAACATTCAGTACTTC
TRBJ2-7 . TRBV10-2 . CASSESEGFIPYEQYF TGCGCCAGCAGTGAGTCAGAGGGCTTCATCCCCTACGAGCAGTACTTC
TRBJ1-2 . TRBV4-1 TRBD1 CASSQGRGGQGLGYTF TGCGCCAGCAGCCAAGGCCGTGGGGGACAGGGACTTGGCTACACCTTC
TRBJ2-7 . TRBV11-2 . CASSLGFSPTYEQYF TGTGCCAGCAGCTTAGGATTCAGCCCCACCTACGAGCAGTACTTC
TRBJ2-1 . TRBV14 TRBD2 CASSQDWLAGGYNEQFF TGTGCCAGCAGCCAAGATTGGCTAGCGGGAGGGTACAATGAGCAGTTCTTC
TRBJ1-5 . TRBV2 TRBD1 CASSWDRVNQPQHF TGTGCCAGCAGTTGGGACAGGGTCAATCAGCCCCAGCATTTT
TRBJ1-2 . TRBV28 . CASSLLEFGIRGYTF TGTGCCAGCAGTTTATTAGAGTTTGGGATCCGGGGCTACACCTTC
TRBJ1-2 . TRBV7-9 . CASSFTHSGYYGYTF TGTGCCAGCAGCTTCACCCACTCGGGCTACTATGGCTACACCTTC
TRBJ2-5 . TRBV7-9 . CASSLGLGLETQYF TGTGCCAGCAGCTTAGGTCTAGGGCTGGAGACCCAGTACTTC
TRBJ1-2 . TRBV10-2 . CASSQGRSYGYTF TGCGCCAGCAGTCAGGGAAGGAGCTATGGCTACACCTTC
TRBJ1-1 . TRBV15 . CATSRPGSLNTEAFF TGTGCCACCAGCAGACCCGGGTCACTAAACACTGAAGCTTTCTTT
TRBJ2-2 few TRBV25-1 . CASSVQGRDTGELFF TGTGCCAGCAGTGTACAGGGTCGAGACACCGGGGAGCTGTTTTTT
TRBJ1-2 . TRBV10-3 . CAISESREYGYTF TGTGCCATCAGTGAGTCAAGGGAATATGGCTACACCTTC
TRBJ2-2 . TRBV6-4 TRBD1 CASRGGQDTGELFF TGTGCCAGCAGAGGGGGACAGGACACCGGGGAGCTGTTTTTT
TRBJ2-5 . TRBV7-6 TRBD2 CASSSRGTSLKETQYF TGTGCCAGCAGCTCGAGGGGGACTAGTCTAAAAGAGACCCAGTACTTC
TRBJ2-1 . TRBV5-4 TRBD1 CATPAGTGNNEQFF TGTGCCACCCCCGCCGGGACAGGTAACAATGAGCAGTTCTTC
TRBJ2-7 . TRBV10-2 TRBD2 CASNLGSGSSYEQYF TGCGCCAGCAACCTGGGTAGCGGGAGCTCCTACGAGCAGTACTTC
TRBJ2-1 . TRBV27 . CASSPGLGGPRQFF TGTGCCAGCAGTCCGGGACTAGGGGGCCCCCGGCAGTTCTTC
TRBJ2-3 . TRBV27 TRBD2 CASSSPSALLAGTTSTDTQYF TGTGCCAGCAGTTCACCCTCCGCACTACTAGCGGGGACAACTAGCACAGATACGCAGTATTTT
TRBJ2-1 . TRBV7-2 . CASSLVRVGGSYNEQFF TGTGCCAGCAGCTTAGTGAGGGTAGGGGGTTCCTACAATGAGCAGTTCTTC
TRBJ2-2 . TRBV11-2 TRBD2 CASSLAVAGGKTGELFF TGTGCCAGCAGCTTAGCGGTAGCGGGAGGGAAGACCGGGGAGCTGTTTTTT
TRBJ1-5 . TRBV28 . CASSGTPYSNQPQHF TGTGCCAGCAGCGGGACACCTTATAGCAATCAGCCCCAGCATTTT
TRBJ2-7 . TRBV7-8 . CASSLFGIGYEQYF TGTGCCAGCAGCTTATTTGGAATCGGGTACGAGCAGTACTTC
TRBJ1-5 . TRBV6-1 . CASSGGNQGIHQPQHF TGTGCCAGCAGTGGCGGCAACCAAGGAATTCATCAGCCCCAGCATTTT
TRBJ2-4 . TRBV9 . CASSVGTGVAKNIQYF TGTGCCAGCAGCGTAGGGACGGGTGTAGCCAAAAACATTCAGTACTTC